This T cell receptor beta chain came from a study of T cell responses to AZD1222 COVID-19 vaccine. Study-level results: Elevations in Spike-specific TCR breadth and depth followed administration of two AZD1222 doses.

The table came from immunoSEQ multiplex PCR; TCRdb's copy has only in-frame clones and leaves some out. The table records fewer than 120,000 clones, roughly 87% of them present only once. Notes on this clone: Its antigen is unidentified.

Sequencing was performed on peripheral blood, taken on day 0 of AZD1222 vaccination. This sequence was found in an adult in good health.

The CDR3 coding sequence is TGTGCCAGTAGTCCCCGAAACACAGGCGGAGAAAAACTGTTTTTT. Protein sequence: CASSPRNTGGEKLFF. V gene TRBV19 combines with J gene TRBJ1-4, with D perhaps matching TRBD1 (5 bases). Deletions cut 5 bases from V and 8 bases from J, with 18 bases between. CDR3 size: 15 residues. In germline, CDR1 is LNHDA, CDR2 SQIVND (reference sequence). The whole variable domain, remainder taken from reference TRBV19 and TRBJ1-4, is DGGITQSPKYLFRKEGQNVTLSCEQNLNHDAMYWYRQDPGQGLRLIYYSQIVNDFQKGDIAEGYSVSREKKESFPLTVTSAQKNPTAFYLCASSPRNTGGEKLFFGSGTQLSVL.